This T cell receptor beta chain was found in a study of blood T cell repertoires in COVID-19. This CDR3 is 15 amino acids long. Trimming left V 6 bases short and J 6 bases short, with 17 bases between. The germline V gene has CDR1 WNHNN and CDR2 SYGVQD (reference sequence). The table came from immunoSEQ multiplex PCR; TCRdb's copy has only in-frame clones and leaves some out. The data contain a few hundred thousand clones, roughly 91% of them seen just once; the ten biggest clones take up 1.7%. Recovery among Cohort 3 donors was established by two negative PCRs, clearance, or symptom resolution. This receptor was taken from a woman aged 25 to 39 who had recovered from COVID-19. The J gene is TRBJ2-2, the V gene TRBV10-1, with no clear D. The sequenced sample consisted of PBMCs or T cells enriched from blood (not recorded which). CDR3 residues: CASSTHLGRPGELFF. The CDR3 DNA follows: TGCGCCAGCAGCACCCACCTTGGGCGACCCGGGGAGCTGTTTTTT.